This T cell receptor (beta chain) was sequenced in a study of blood T cell repertoires in COVID-19 (dated by TCRdb to 2020 to 2021). Study-level background: Samples covering the acute and convalescent phases of COVID-19 were provided by collaborators in the United States, Italy and Spain. The material from the prospective study consisted of cDNA or gDNA derived from T cells, B-cell-depleted T cells, or PBMCs. Subjects who had been exposed to COVID-19, were actively infected with it, or had recovered from it provided the deeply sampled blood TCRbeta repertoires that made up the dataset. A freely available public database, intended as a resource for researchers studying the immune response to SARS-CoV-2, is where the repertoires were released. Samples came from the ongoing ImmuneRACE study (first 160 participants) plus 1,254 subjects from 6 global collaborators. A de-identified subject ID, COVID-19 status, age in years and sex were almost always included in the sample metadata. HLA class I and class II types, where available, came from metadata supplied by the sample provider rather than from assay-based typing.

Comments on this clone: Its antigen is not yet known. The record has no base qualities; no much larger clone is one base away.

Participants in the prospective study were aged roughly 18 to 100 years, lived in 24 United States geographic areas, and enrolled through a virtual design. Cohort assignment in the prospective study relied on participant-reported clinical history from a screening survey and a study questionnaire. Mobile phlebotomists in the prospective study collected whole blood, serum and a nasopharyngeal or oropharyngeal swab from every participant. Over a roughly two-month period, participants in the prospective study had the option of providing additional blood draws and questionnaires. Prospective study blood samples were shipped either frozen or at room temperature before DNA extraction. Results and caveats for the whole study, not just this receptor: The quantity of clinical and demographic metadata differed by source and by participant and was supplied without curation.

CDR1 and CDR2 were assigned from the germline V gene as MDHEN and SYDVKM. The CDR3 covers 17 residues, taking in both the cysteine and the phenylalanine. Only CDR3 DNA is held: 51 bases, read in frame from base 1. V was cut back by 3 bases and J by 0 bases, leaving a gap of 17 bases between them. TCRbeta CDR3 regions were amplified from genomic DNA by means of the immunoSEQ Assay, a bias-controlled multiplex PCR. The authors' analysis ran thus. Nucleated cell counts per sample were estimated from amplification of reference gene primers within the assay. To quantify the absolute abundance of each unique TCRbeta CDR3 rearrangement, sequence reads were collapsed and filtered. Productive Simpson clonality was computed per sample as the square root of Simpson's diversity index over productive rearrangements. Held by TCRdb, this immuneACCESS table contains in-frame sequences only and omits some clones. Under half of the omission traces to an unresolved V gene where checked; the cause of the rest is unknown. The DNA gave D and trimming, while V, J and clone size come from that table. This sample has 200,000 to 250,000 clones in its table, and around 81% of those were observed once. The biggest ten clones account for around 4.5% of the sample.

The chain links TRBV28 with TRBJ1-2, with TRBD1 as a weak D call on 6 bases. This TCR came from a man aged 25-45 years with acute COVID-19. Sequenced input: PBMCs or T cells enriched from blood (not recorded which). The nucleotides read TGTGCCAGCAGTTTCCCCTCAGAGGGGGAGTCTAACTATGGCTACACCTTC. Translated, this is CASSFPSEGESNYGYTF.